This entry concerns a single T cell receptor beta chain. The junction departs from germline at one end; a sequencing error may be responsible. The data belong to a study of cytomegalovirus exposure and HLA in healthy donors. The PCR made use of 60 Vbeta and 13 Jbeta primers. Some clones are missing from TCRdb's copy, which holds only in-frame ones; the method was immunoSEQ multiplex PCR. The profile covers about 200,000 clones, with around 73% appearing a single time and 3.5% to 4% taken by the ten largest. The CDR3 is made up of 15 amino acids. CDR1 and CDR2 from the germline V gene are SEHNR and FQNEAQ (reference sequence).

This TCR came from a male donor in good health and CMV-seronegative. The sample taken for sequencing was PBMCs. J is TRBJ1-2 and V is TRBV7-9, with 12 bases matching TRBD1. The CDR3 bases are TGTTCCAGCAGCGCTTGGGACAGGGGGCACTATGGCTACACCTTC. This encodes CSSSAWDRGHYGYTF.